The rows below give T cell receptor beta chains drawn from one sample of a study of OX40 agonist ivuxolimab in advanced cancers. The method was immunoSEQ multiplex PCR; TCRdb's version includes in-frame clones alone and lacks a portion of them. The data contain 100,000 or so clones, around 95% of them singletons. Sample: CD4+ or CD8+ T cells sorted from blood, taken in a trial of the OX40 agonist ivuxolimab. Source of these receptors: an adult with an advanced solid tumor such as melanoma, head and neck, liver or kidney cancer. Each CDR3 is given with its conserved first and last residue. D genes are given only for firm matches. Size values are once, few and many counts, or a class for expanded clones, and some rows have none.

D gene: -; V gene: TRBV27; clone size: -; CDR3 length: 14; J gene: TRBJ2-7; CDR3 DNA: TGTGCCAGCAGTTTAAGGGGGGGGTCCTACGAGCAGTACTTC; CDR3 protein: CASSLRGGSYEQYF
D gene: -; V gene: TRBV5-4; clone size: -; CDR3 length: 13; J gene: TRBJ1-1; CDR3 DNA: TGTGCCAGCAGCTTGGGACGGAACACTGAAGCTTTCTTT; CDR3 protein: CASSLGRNTEAFF
D gene: -; V gene: TRBV27; clone size: -; CDR3 length: 13; J gene: TRBJ2-7; CDR3 DNA: TGTGCCAGCAGTTTAACACCCGCCTACGAGCAGTACTTC; CDR3 protein: CASSLTPAYEQYF
D gene: TRBD1; V gene: TRBV27; clone size: -; CDR3 length: 14; J gene: TRBJ2-1; CDR3 DNA: TGTGCCAGCAGGGACAGGGGTACCTACAATGAGCAGTTCTTC; CDR3 protein: CASRDRGTYNEQFF
D gene: -; V gene: TRBV6-5; clone size: -; CDR3 length: 16; J gene: TRBJ2-2; CDR3 DNA: TGTGCCAGCAGTTACGTCGGAGCCACTAACACCGGGGAGCTGTTTTTT; CDR3 protein: CASSYVGATNTGELFF
D gene: TRBD1; V gene: TRBV4-3; clone size: -; CDR3 length: 15; J gene: TRBJ2-1; CDR3 DNA: TGCGCCAGCAGCCCCGGACAGGCACCCTACAATGAGCAGTTCTTC; CDR3 protein: CASSPGQAPYNEQFF
D gene: -; V gene: TRBV5-6; clone size: -; CDR3 length: 12; J gene: TRBJ2-7; CDR3 DNA: TGTGCCAGCAGCTTGACGGCGGGCGAGCAGTACTTC; CDR3 protein: CASSLTAGEQYF
D gene: TRBD2; V gene: TRBV27; clone size: -; CDR3 length: 18; J gene: TRBJ2-3; CDR3 DNA: TGTGCCAGCAGTTTAAAGCGGGGGCCCCCCGCCCGCACAGATACGCAGTATTTT; CDR3 protein: CASSLKRGPPARTDTQYF
D gene: -; V gene: TRBV7-9; clone size: -; CDR3 length: 15; J gene: TRBJ2-2; CDR3 DNA: TGTGCCAGCAGCGCTAGACAGAAGAACACCGGGGAGCTGTTTTTT; CDR3 protein: CASSARQKNTGELFF
D gene: -; V gene: TRBV28; clone size: -; CDR3 length: 15; J gene: TRBJ1-5; CDR3 DNA: TGTGCCAGCAGTTTGTGGGGGTTTAGCAATCAGCCCCAGCATTTT; CDR3 protein: CASSLWGFSNQPQHF
D gene: -; V gene: TRBV7-8; clone size: -; CDR3 length: 12; J gene: TRBJ2-5; CDR3 DNA: TGTGCCAGCAGCTTAGCCATTGAGACCCAGTACTTC; CDR3 protein: CASSLAIETQYF
D gene: -; V gene: TRBV2; clone size: -; CDR3 length: 15; J gene: TRBJ1-5; CDR3 DNA: TGTGCCAGCAGTGCCCCGGGAATTAGCAATCAGCCCCAGCATTTT; CDR3 protein: CASSAPGISNQPQHF
D gene: -; V gene: TRBV30; clone size: -; CDR3 length: 12; J gene: TRBJ2-1; CDR3 DNA: TGTGCCTGGAGTGTGGAAGGGGGGGAGCAGTTCTTC; CDR3 protein: CAWSVEGGEQFF
D gene: TRBD2; V gene: TRBV10-2; clone size: -; CDR3 length: 17; J gene: TRBJ2-7; CDR3 DNA: TGCGCCAGCAGTGCGGGCCTAGGACTAGCGGGGGAGTACGAGCAGTACTTC; CDR3 protein: CASSAGLGLAGEYEQYF
D gene: -; V gene: TRBV30; clone size: -; CDR3 length: 13; J gene: TRBJ1-6; CDR3 DNA: TGTGCCTGGAGTGTACCGGGGGGATCACCCCTCCACTTT; CDR3 protein: CAWSVPGGSPLHF
D gene: TRBD2; V gene: TRBV7-9; clone size: -; CDR3 length: 17; J gene: TRBJ2-5; CDR3 DNA: TGTGCCAGCAGCTTAGGGACGAGCGGGGGGGCTTCGGAGACCCAGTACTTC; CDR3 protein: CASSLGTSGGASETQYF
D gene: TRBD1; V gene: TRBV4-2; clone size: -; CDR3 length: 17; J gene: TRBJ1-2; CDR3 DNA: TGTGCCAGCAGCCAAGGACAGGGTGGGCCTACTAACTATGGCTACACCTTC; CDR3 protein: CASSQGQGGPTNYGYTF
D gene: -; V gene: TRBV7-2; clone size: -; CDR3 length: 15; J gene: TRBJ1-5; CDR3 DNA: TGTGCCAGCAGCCCAACAGGGTCTAGCAATCAGCCCCAGCATTTT; CDR3 protein: CASSPTGSSNQPQHF
D gene: -; V gene: TRBV7-9; clone size: -; CDR3 length: 12; J gene: TRBJ2-5; CDR3 DNA: TGTGCCAGCAGCTTAAGGACGGAGACCCAGTACTTC; CDR3 protein: CASSLRTETQYF
D gene: -; V gene: TRBV4-1; clone size: -; CDR3 length: 14; J gene: TRBJ2-5; CDR3 DNA: TGCGCCAGCAGCCAGGAAAAGTACCAAGAGACCCAGTACTTC; CDR3 protein: CASSQEKYQETQYF
D gene: -; V gene: TRBV7-6; clone size: -; CDR3 length: 13; J gene: TRBJ2-7; CDR3 DNA: TGTGCCAGCAGCTTAGGACAAGGGATCGAGCAGTACTTC; CDR3 protein: CASSLGQGIEQYF
D gene: -; V gene: TRBV21-1; clone size: -; CDR3 length: 18; J gene: TRBJ2-3; CDR3 DNA: TGTGCCAGCAGCAAAGGTTGGGCCAGCGGGGGTCTAACAGATACGCAGTATTTT; CDR3 protein: CASSKGWASGGLTDTQYF
D gene: TRBD1; V gene: TRBV5-5; clone size: -; CDR3 length: 14; J gene: TRBJ2-7; CDR3 DNA: TGTGCCAGCAGGTACCGGGACAGTAGTATCGAGCAGTACTTC; CDR3 protein: CASRYRDSSIEQYF
D gene: -; V gene: TRBV28; clone size: once; CDR3 length: 15; J gene: TRBJ2-7; CDR3 DNA: TGTGCCAGCAGTTTAGTGGACAGTTTGGCCTACGAGCAGTACTTC; CDR3 protein: CASSLVDSLAYEQYF
D gene: TRBD2; V gene: TRBV4-1; clone size: -; CDR3 length: 16; J gene: TRBJ2-7; CDR3 DNA: TGCGCCAGCAGCCAAGGCGCGGGAGGGGAAAGGCTCGAGCAGTACTTC; CDR3 protein: CASSQGAGGERLEQYF
D gene: -; V gene: TRBV7-8; clone size: -; CDR3 length: 16; J gene: TRBJ2-3; CDR3 DNA: TGTGCCAGCACCCCAGGTGGGGGACAAGTAAGAGATACGCAGTATTTT; CDR3 protein: CASTPGGGQVRDTQYF
D gene: TRBD2; V gene: TRBV4-1; clone size: -; CDR3 length: 15; J gene: TRBJ2-3; CDR3 DNA: TGCGCCAGCAGGGATTTAGCGGGGAGGCAAGATACGCAGTATTTT; CDR3 protein: CASRDLAGRQDTQYF
D gene: -; V gene: TRBV11-2; clone size: -; CDR3 length: 14; J gene: TRBJ1-5; CDR3 DNA: TGTGCCAGCAGCTTAGATCCCGCGAATCAGCCCCAGCATTTT; CDR3 protein: CASSLDPANQPQHF
D gene: TRBD2; V gene: TRBV6-1; clone size: -; CDR3 length: 15; J gene: TRBJ2-1; CDR3 DNA: TGTGCCAGCAGTGAACTAGCGGGGGGGTACAATGAGCAGTTCTTC; CDR3 protein: CASSELAGGYNEQFF
D gene: -; V gene: TRBV27; clone size: -; CDR3 length: 14; J gene: TRBJ2-7; CDR3 DNA: TGTGCCAGCAGTTTAGGAGCGGACGGGTACGAGCAGTACTTC; CDR3 protein: CASSLGADGYEQYF
D gene: -; V gene: TRBV2; clone size: -; CDR3 length: 15; J gene: TRBJ2-5; CDR3 DNA: TGTGCCAGCAGTGGGCCCACAGGATCTCCGGAGACCCAGTACTTC; CDR3 protein: CASSGPTGSPETQYF
D gene: -; V gene: TRBV19; clone size: -; CDR3 length: 15; J gene: TRBJ1-2; CDR3 DNA: TGTGCCAGTAGTGGGGGACTGTCCGAAAACTATGGCTACACCTTC; CDR3 protein: CASSGGLSENYGYTF
D gene: -; V gene: TRBV6-6; clone size: -; CDR3 length: 14; J gene: TRBJ2-7; CDR3 DNA: TGTGCCAGCAGTCCTGACGCAGGCTCCTACGAGCAGTACTTC; CDR3 protein: CASSPDAGSYEQYF
D gene: -; V gene: TRBV5-4; clone size: -; CDR3 length: 12; J gene: TRBJ1-6; CDR3 DNA: TGTGCCAGCAGCTCATCTAATTCACCCCTCCACTTT; CDR3 protein: CASSSSNSPLHF
D gene: -; V gene: TRBV21-1; clone size: -; CDR3 length: 23; J gene: TRBJ2-1; CDR3 DNA: TGTGCCAGCAGCAACAACCCCAGGGGGGGCCGAGAATTAGCGCTACGCTCCTACAATGAGCAGTTCTTC; CDR3 protein: CASSNNPRGGRELALRSYNEQFF
D gene: -; V gene: TRBV10-1; clone size: -; CDR3 length: 13; J gene: TRBJ2-7; CDR3 DNA: TGCGCCAGCAGTGACCACCGGGGCTACGAGCAGTACTTC; CDR3 protein: CASSDHRGYEQYF
D gene: TRBD1; V gene: TRBV6-5; clone size: -; CDR3 length: 14; J gene: TRBJ1-1; CDR3 DNA: TGTGCCAGCAGGCCCGGGACAGGGGGCACTGAAGCTTTCTTT; CDR3 protein: CASRPGTGGTEAFF
D gene: TRBD1; V gene: TRBV27; clone size: -; CDR3 length: 13; J gene: TRBJ1-1; CDR3 DNA: TGTGCCAGCAGCTTACAGGGGGCTACTGAAGCTTTCTTT; CDR3 protein: CASSLQGATEAFF